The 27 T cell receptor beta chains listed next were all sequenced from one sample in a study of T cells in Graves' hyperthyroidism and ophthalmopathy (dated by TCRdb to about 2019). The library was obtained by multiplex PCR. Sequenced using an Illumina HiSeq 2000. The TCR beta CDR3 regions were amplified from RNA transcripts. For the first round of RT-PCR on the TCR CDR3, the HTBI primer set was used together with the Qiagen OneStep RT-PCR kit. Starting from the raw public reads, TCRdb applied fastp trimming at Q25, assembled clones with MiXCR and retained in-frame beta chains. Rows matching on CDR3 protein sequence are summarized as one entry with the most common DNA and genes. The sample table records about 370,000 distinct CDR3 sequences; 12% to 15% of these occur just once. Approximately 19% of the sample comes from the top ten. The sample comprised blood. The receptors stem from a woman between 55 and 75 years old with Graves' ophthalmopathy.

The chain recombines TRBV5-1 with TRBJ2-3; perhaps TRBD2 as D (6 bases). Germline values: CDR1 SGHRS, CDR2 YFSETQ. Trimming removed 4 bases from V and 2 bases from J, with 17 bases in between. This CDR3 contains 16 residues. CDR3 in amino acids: CASSQILGGNTDTQYF. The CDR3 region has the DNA TGCGCCAGCAGCCAGATTCTTGGGGGGAACACAGATACGCAGTATTTT.

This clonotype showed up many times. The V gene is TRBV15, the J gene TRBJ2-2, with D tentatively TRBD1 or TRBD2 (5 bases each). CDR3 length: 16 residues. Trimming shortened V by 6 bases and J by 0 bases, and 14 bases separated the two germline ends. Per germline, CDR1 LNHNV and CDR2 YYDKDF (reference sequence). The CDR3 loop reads CATRDNGVANTGELFF. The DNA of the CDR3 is TGTGCCACCAGGGACAACGGGGTAGCGAACACCGGGGAGCTGTTTTTT. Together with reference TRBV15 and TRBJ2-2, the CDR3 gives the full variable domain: DAMVIQNPRYQVTQFGKPVTLSCSQTLNHNVMYWYQQKSSQAPKLLFHYYDKDFNNEADTPDNFQSRRPNTSFCFLDIRSPGLGDTAMYLCATRDNGVANTGELFFGEGSRLTVL.

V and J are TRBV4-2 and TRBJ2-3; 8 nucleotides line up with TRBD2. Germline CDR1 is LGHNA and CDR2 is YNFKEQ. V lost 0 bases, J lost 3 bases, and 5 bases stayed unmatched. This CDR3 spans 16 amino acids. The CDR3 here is CASSQEAGEVTDTQYF. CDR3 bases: TGTGCCAGCAGCCAAGAAGCGGGAGAGGTGACAGATACGCAGTATTTT.

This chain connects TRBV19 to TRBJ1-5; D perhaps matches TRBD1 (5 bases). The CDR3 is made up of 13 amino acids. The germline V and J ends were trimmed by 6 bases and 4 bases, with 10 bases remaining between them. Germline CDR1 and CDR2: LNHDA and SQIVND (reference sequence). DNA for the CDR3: TGTGCCAGTAGGGAGGGGACTAATCAGCCCCAGCATTTT. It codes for CASREGTNQPQHF.

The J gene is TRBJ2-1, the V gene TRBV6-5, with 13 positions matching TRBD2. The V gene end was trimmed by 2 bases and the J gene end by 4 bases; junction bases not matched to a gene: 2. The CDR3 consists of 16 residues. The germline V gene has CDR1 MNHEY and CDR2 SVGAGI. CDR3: CASSYGTSGNYNEQFF. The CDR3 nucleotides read TGTGCCAGCAGTTACGGGACTAGCGGGAATTACAATGAGCAGTTCTTC.

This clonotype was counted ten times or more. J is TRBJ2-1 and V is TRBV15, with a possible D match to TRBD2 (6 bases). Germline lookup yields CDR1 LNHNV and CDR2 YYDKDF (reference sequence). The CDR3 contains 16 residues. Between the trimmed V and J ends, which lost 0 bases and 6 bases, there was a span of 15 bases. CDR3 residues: CATSRDQTSYGNEQFF. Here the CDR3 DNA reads TGTGCCACCAGCAGAGATCAGACTAGTTATGGCAATGAGCAGTTCTTC.

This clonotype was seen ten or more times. The DNA of the CDR3 is TGTGCCAGCAGTCCGGGAGTGGGTTCTGGAAACACCATATATTTT. It encodes CASSPGVGSGNTIYF. The rearrangement uses TRBV28 and TRBJ1-3; D remains unclear. Germline CDR1 and CDR2: MDHEN and SYDVKM. There are 15 residues in the CDR3. Trimming left V 5 bases short and J 1 base short, with 12 bases between. The full variable domain, its missing parts supplied by reference TRBV28 and TRBJ1-3, is DVKVTQSSRYLVKRTGEKVFLECVQDMDHENMFWYRQDPGLGLRLIYFSYDVKMKEKGDIPEGYSVSREKKERFSLILESASTNQTSMYLCASSPGVGSGNTIYFGEGSWLTVV.

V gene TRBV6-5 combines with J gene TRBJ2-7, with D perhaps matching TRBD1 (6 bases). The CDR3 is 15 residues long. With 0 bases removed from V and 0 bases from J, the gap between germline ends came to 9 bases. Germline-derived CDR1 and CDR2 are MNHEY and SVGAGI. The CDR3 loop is CASSYSRGYSYEQYF. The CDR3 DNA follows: TGTGCCAGCAGTTACTCCAGGGGCTACTCCTACGAGCAGTACTTC.

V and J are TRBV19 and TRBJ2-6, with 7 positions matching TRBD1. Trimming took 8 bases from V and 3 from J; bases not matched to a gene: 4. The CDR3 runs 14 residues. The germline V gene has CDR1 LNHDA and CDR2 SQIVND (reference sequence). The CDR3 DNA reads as TGTGCCAGTGCGACAGGGCTTGGGGCCAACGTCCTGACTTTC. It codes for CASATGLGANVLTF.

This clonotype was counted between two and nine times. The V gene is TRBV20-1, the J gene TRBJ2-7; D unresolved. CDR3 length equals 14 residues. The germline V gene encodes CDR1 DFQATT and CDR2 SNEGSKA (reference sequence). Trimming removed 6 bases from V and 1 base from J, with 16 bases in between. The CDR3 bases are TGCAGTGCCGAAAGGTCGGCAGGATCCTACGAGCAGTACTTC. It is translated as CSAERSAGSYEQYF.

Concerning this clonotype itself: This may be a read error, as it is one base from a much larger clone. The DNA of the CDR3 is TGTGCCAGCAGCCCTAGCGGGAGGTTGATAGGAGAGCAGTACTTC. Encoded protein: CASSPSGRLIGEQYF. V gene TRBV7-9 combines with J gene TRBJ2-7; 11 nucleotides align to TRBD2. CDR1 and CDR2 (germline): SEHNR, FQNEAQ (reference sequence). The ends lost 5 bases at V and 7 bases at J; junction bases unmatched: 10. CDR3 length: 15 amino acids. Full variable domain (outside the CDR3, taken from reference TRBV7-9 and TRBJ2-7): DTGVSQNPRHKITKRGQNVTFRCDPISEHNRLYWYRQTLGQGPEFLTYFQNEAQLEKSRLLSDRFSAERPKGSFSTLEIQRTEQGDSAMYLCASSPSGRLIGEQYFGPGTRLTVT.

CDR3 region: CASSSSRNTEAFF. DNA for the CDR3: TGTGCCAGTAGTAGCAGCAGGAACACTGAAGCTTTCTTT. V usage is TRBV19 and J usage is TRBJ1-1; D unclear. Germline-derived CDR1 and CDR2 are LNHDA and SQIVND (reference sequence). Trimming left V 4 bases short and J 1 base short, with 7 bases between. The CDR3 has 13 residues.

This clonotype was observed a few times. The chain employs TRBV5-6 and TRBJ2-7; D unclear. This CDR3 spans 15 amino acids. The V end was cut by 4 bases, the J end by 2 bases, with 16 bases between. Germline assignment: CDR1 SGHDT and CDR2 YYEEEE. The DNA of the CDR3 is TGTGCCAGCAGCCCCGGGTTAGACGGAGCCTACGAGCAGTACTTC. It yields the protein CASSPGLDGAYEQYF.

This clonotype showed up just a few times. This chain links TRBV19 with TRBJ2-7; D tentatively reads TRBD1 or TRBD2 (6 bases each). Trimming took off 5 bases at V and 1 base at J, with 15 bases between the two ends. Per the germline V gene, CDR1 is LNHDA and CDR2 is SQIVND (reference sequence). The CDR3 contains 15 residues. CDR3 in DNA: TGTGCCAGTAGTTCCTACGGGGGCAAATCCTACGAGCAGTACTTC. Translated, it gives CASSSYGGKSYEQYF.

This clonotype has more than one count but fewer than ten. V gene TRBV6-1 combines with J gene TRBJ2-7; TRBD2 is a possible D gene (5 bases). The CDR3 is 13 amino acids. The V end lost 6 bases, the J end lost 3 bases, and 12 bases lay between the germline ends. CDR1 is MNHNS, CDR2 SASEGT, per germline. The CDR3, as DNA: TGTGCCAGCAGACTGACTATCCTCTACGAGCAGTACTTC. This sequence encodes CASRLTILYEQYF.

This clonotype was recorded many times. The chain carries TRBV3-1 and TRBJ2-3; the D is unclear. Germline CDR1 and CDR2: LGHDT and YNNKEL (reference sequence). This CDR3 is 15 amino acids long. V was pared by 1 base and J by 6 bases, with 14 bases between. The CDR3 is CASSQGGPLGDTQYF. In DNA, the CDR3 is TGTGCCAGCAGCCAAGGAGGTCCCTTGGGGGATACGCAGTATTTT.

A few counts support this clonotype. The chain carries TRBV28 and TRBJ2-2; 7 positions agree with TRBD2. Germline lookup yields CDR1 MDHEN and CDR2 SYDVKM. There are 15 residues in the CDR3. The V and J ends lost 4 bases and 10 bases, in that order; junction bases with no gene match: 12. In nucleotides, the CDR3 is TGTGCCAGCAGTTGGAGTGGGAGGGCCCTCGAGGAGCTGTTTTTT. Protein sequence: CASSWSGRALEELFF.

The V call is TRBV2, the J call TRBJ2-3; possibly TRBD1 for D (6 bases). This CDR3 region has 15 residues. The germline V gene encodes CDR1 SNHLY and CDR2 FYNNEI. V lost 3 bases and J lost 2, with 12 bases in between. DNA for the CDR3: TGTGCCAGCAGTGATCCCGGACAGACCACAGATACGCAGTATTTT. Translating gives CASSDPGQTTDTQYF.

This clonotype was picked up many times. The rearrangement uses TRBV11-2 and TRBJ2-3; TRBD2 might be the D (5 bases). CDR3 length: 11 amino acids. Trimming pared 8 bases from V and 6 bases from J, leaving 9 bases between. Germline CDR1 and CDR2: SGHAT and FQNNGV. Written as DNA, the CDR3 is TGTGCCAGCTTAATAGCGGATACGCAGTATTTT. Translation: CASLIADTQYF.

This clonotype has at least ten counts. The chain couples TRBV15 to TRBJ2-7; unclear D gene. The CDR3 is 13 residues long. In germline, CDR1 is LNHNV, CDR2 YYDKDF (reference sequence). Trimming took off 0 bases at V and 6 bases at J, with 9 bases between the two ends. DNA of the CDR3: TGTGCCACCAGCAGAGATCCTGGCAGCGAGCAGTACTTC. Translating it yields CATSRDPGSEQYF. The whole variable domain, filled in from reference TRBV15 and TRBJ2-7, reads DAMVIQNPRYQVTQFGKPVTLSCSQTLNHNVMYWYQQKSSQAPKLLFHYYDKDFNNEADTPDNFQSRRPNTSFCFLDIRSPGLGDTAMYLCATSRDPGSEQYFGPGTRLTVT.

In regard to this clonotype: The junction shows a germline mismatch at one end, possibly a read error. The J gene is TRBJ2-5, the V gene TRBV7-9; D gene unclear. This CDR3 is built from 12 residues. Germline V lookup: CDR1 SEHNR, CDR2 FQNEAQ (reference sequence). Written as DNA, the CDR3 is TGTGCCGGCAGCCTATCAAGAGAGACCCAGTACTTC. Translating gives CAGSLSRETQYF.

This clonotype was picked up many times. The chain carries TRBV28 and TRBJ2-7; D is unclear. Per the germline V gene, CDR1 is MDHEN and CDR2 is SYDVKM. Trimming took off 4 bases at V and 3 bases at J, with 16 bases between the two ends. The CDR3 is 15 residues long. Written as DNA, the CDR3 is TGTGCCAGCAGTTCCCCTTTTGGTCCCCTCTACGAGCAGTACTTC. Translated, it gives CASSSPFGPLYEQYF.

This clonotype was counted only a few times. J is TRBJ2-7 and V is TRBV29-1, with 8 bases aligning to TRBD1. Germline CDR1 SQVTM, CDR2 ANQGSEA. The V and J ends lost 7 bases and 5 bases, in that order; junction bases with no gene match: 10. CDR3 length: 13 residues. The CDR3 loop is CSAQPDRVHEQYF. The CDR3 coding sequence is TGCAGCGCCCAACCGGACAGGGTCCACGAGCAGTACTTC.

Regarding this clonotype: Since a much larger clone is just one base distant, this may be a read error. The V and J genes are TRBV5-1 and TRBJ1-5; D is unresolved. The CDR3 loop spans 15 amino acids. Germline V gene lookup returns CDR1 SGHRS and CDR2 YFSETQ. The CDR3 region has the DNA TGCGCCAGCAGCTTAGGTCTAACTAGCAATCAGTCCCAGCATTTT. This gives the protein CASSLGLTSNQSQHF.

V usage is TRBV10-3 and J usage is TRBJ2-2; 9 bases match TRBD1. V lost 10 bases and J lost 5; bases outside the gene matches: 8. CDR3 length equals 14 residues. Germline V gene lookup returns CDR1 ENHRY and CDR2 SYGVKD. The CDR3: CATNRQGETGELFF. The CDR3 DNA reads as TGTGCCACCAACCGACAGGGGGAAACCGGGGAGCTGTTTTTT.

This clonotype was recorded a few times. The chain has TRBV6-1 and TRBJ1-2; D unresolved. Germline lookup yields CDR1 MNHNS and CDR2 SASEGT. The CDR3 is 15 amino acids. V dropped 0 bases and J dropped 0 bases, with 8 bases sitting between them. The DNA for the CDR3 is TGTGCCAGCAGTGAAGCGCTGGGTACTAACTATGGCTACACCTTC. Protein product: CASSEALGTNYGYTF.

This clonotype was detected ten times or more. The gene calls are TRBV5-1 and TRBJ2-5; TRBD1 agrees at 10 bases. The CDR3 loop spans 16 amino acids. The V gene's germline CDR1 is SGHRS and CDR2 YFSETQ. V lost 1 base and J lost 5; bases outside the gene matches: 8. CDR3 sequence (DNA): TGCGCCAGCAGCTTGTCCTCGGGACAGGGGTACGAGACCCAGTACTTC. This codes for CASSLSSGQGYETQYF.